The rows below give T cell receptor beta chains drawn from one sample of a study of T cells in Graves' hyperthyroidism and ophthalmopathy. TCRdb passed the multiplex PCR reads through MiXCR, listing each CDR3 protein once. Of about 98,000 distinct CDR3 sequences in the sample, roughly 37% were seen once. Sequenced material: peripheral blood or thyroid tissue (not recorded which). The receptors derive from a woman aged 30 to 39 with Graves' hyperthyroidism. Both conserved end residues are part of each CDR3. Each record gives: J gene, clone size, V gene, D gene, CDR3 DNA, CDR3 protein. D genes are given only for firm matches. The size field is filled for only some rows; it gives once, few, many or a size class.

>TRBJ2-7|few|TRBV10-3|.
TGTGCCATCAGTGAGGCCTACGAGCAGTACTTC
CAISEAYEQYF
>TRBJ1-5|.|TRBV6-1|.
TGTGCCAGCAGGGAACAGGGCGATCAGCCCCAGCATTTT
CASREQGDQPQHF
>TRBJ1-5|many|TRBV2|.
TGTGCCAGCAGTGAGTCGTGGCCCCATCAGCCCCAGCATTTT
CASSESWPHQPQHF
>TRBJ1-1|many|TRBV7-9|.
TGTGCCAGCAGCGCCCGAGGAGGGGGGAGCACTGAAGCTTTCTTT
CASSARGGGSTEAFF
>TRBJ2-7|.|TRBV25-1|.
.
CACSASAGTVYEQYF
>TRBJ1-2|.|TRBV6-6|.
TGTGCCAGCAGCGTGTTCCGGGAAGGGGGTTTTTATAGCTACACCTTC
CASSVFREGGFYSYTF
>TRBJ2-7|.|TRBV7-2|TRBD2
TGTGCCTGCGCGGGAGTAGCGGGAGATGGCGAGCAGTACTTC
CACAGVAGDGEQYF
>TRBJ1-2|.|TRBV2|.
TGTGCCAGCAGCTCTGACAACTATGGCTACACCTTC
CASSSDNYGYTF
>TRBJ2-2|.|TRBV6-5|.
TGTGCCAGCAGTTACTCGGGTGTGGGCCTGGTGGAGCTGTTTTTT
CASSYSGVGLVELFF
>TRBJ1-5|many|TRBV12-3/TRBV12-4|.
TGTGCCAGCAGGGTTAGGACAGCAGACGCCCAGCATTTT
CASRVRTADAQHF
>TRBJ2-3|many|TRBV20-1|.
TGCAGTGCTGGGTCGGCTTGGGGGGTCATTTCAGATACGCAGTATTTT
CSAGSAWGVISDTQYF
>TRBJ2-5|few|TRBV27|.
TGTGCCAGCAGTTTAATGAATGGGGCGCGCGAGACCCAGTACTTC
CASSLMNGARETQYF
>TRBJ1-5|many|TRBV19|TRBD1
TGTGTCAGTAGCCGGGACAGATATCAGCCCCAGCATTTT
CVSSRDRYQPQHF
>TRBJ2-5|.|TRBV6-6|TRBD2
TGTGCCAGCAGCCAAATGAGGAGCGGGAGGACTAGTACCCAAGAGACCCAGTACTTC
CASSQMRSGRTSTQETQYF
>TRBJ1-3|many|TRBV7-2|TRBD1
TGTGCCAGCAGCCGTTTCGGGACAGGGTTTGGAAACACCATATATTTT
CASSRFGTGFGNTIYF
>TRBJ1-1|.|TRBV15|.
TGTGCCACCAGCAGCGGAGGAATTGAAGCTTTCTTT
CATSSGGIEAFF
>TRBJ2-2|.|TRBV7-9|TRBD2
TGTGCCAGCAGTGAAAGAGCGGGAAACACCGGGGAGCTGTTTTTT
CASSERAGNTGELFF